A single sample gave rise to the 21 T cell receptor beta chains below, sequenced in a study of PD-1 blockade in classical Hodgkin lymphoma. Method: immunoSEQ multiplex PCR; TCRdb's copy keeps in-frame clones and lacks some. This sample yields under 80,000 clones, of which about 70% are seen a single time; 7.5% to 9.5% belongs to the top ten. In every patient, relapse followed autologous stem cell transplantation, while exposure to brentuximab vedotin differed. Sample: peripheral blood mononuclear cells (PBMCs), taken before the second cycle of nivolumab. These receptors all come from a human donor with classical Hodgkin lymphoma.

CDR3 DNA sequence: TGTGCCAGTAGGAAAGATGGGTTACTGAACACTGAAGCTTTCTTT. This encodes CASRKDGLLNTEAFF. The V and J genes are TRBV19 and TRBJ1-1; D unresolved. Germline V gives CDR1 LNHDA, CDR2 SQIVND (reference sequence). This CDR3 has 15 amino acids. Trimming took 6 bases from V and 0 from J, leaving 14 bases between them. Supplemented by reference TRBV19 and TRBJ1-1, the full variable domain reads DGGITQSPKYLFRKEGQNVTLSCEQNLNHDAMYWYRQDPGQGLRLIYYSQIVNDFQKGDIAEGYSVSREKKESFPLTVTSAQKNPTAFYLCASRKDGLLNTEAFFGQGTRLTVV.

The CDR3, as DNA: TGTGCCAGCAGTTTATTGACAGGGAGGAATGAAAAACTGTTTTTT. This translates into CASSLLTGRNEKLFF. The rearrangement joins TRBV28 to TRBJ1-4; the match to TRBD1 covers 7 bases. The CDR3 is made up of 15 amino acids. Unmatched junction bases numbered 4, after V lost 1 base and J lost 5 bases. The germline CDR1 and CDR2 sequences are MDHEN and SYDVKM.

The chain links TRBV21-1 to TRBJ1-1. TRBV21-1 is a recognized pseudogene. The CDR3 extends over 15 amino acids. The CDR3 loop is CASSKDGYMNTEAFF. The CDR3 coding sequence is TGTGCCAGCAGCAAAGACGGATACATGAACACTGAAGCTTTCTTT.

The chain links TRBV13 to TRBJ1-1; maybe TRBD1 (6 bases). The CDR3 consists of 18 residues. V was shortened by 0 bases and J by 3 bases, with 20 bases between the two germline ends. Germline V CDR1 and CDR2: PRHDT, FYEKMQ (reference sequence). The CDR3 region is CASSLGLMGGPGDTEAFF. CDR3 coding DNA: TGTGCCAGCAGCTTAGGCTTGATGGGGGGGCCAGGGGACACTGAAGCTTTCTTT.

This clone was counted between two and nine times. This chain joins TRBV6-1 and TRBJ1-1; no definite D call. Deletions cut 4 bases from V and 5 bases from J, with 14 bases between. CDR3 size: 14 residues. Germline CDR1 and CDR2: MNHNS and SASEGT. The CDR3 loop is CASSVGVAGTEAFF. The CDR3 DNA follows: TGTGCCAGCAGTGTTGGCGTTGCCGGTACTGAAGCTTTCTTT.

In DNA, the CDR3 is TGCAGCGCCAGGGTGCGGACTAGCGGCTCCTACGAGCAGTACTTC. This sequence encodes CSARVRTSGSYEQYF. The chain joins TRBV29-1 to TRBJ2-7; 10 bases are a match to TRBD2. V gave up 7 bases and J gave up 0 bases; unmatched junction bases: 9. Per the germline V gene, CDR1 is SQVTM and CDR2 is ANQGSEA. The CDR3 totals 15 residues.

The J gene is TRBJ2-3, the V gene TRBV29-1; unclear D gene. V was cut by 1 base and J by 2 bases, with 7 bases left in between. The CDR3 is 13 amino acids. The germline V gene encodes CDR1 SQVTM and CDR2 ANQGSEA. CDR3 nucleotide sequence: TGCAGCGTTGAAGCAGGCCTCACAGATACGCAGTATTTT. Translating gives CSVEAGLTDTQYF.

The CDR3 nucleotides read TGCGCCAGCAGTCGTAGGTGGGCGATGAACACTGAAGCTTTCTTT. The encoded protein is CASSRRWAMNTEAFF. This rearrangement joins TRBV4-1 to TRBJ1-1; D is undetermined. V was shortened by 6 bases and J by 0 bases, with 14 bases between the two germline ends. The CDR3 runs to 15 residues. Germline CDR1 and CDR2: MGHRA and YSYEKL.

This rearrangement joins TRBV2 to TRBJ2-1; TRBD1 aligns across 8 bases. This CDR3 is 11 amino acids long. The junction had 8 bases not matched to a gene; V was cut back by 6 bases and J by 16 bases. Per the germline V gene, CDR1 is SNHLY and CDR2 is FYNNEI. CDR3 amino acids: CASRAGQGQFF. The CDR3 region has the DNA TGTGCCAGCAGAGCTGGACAGGGCCAATTCTTC.

This rearrangement joins TRBV18 to TRBJ2-4; the D gene is possibly TRBD2 (6 bases). The CDR3 has 17 amino acids. V was pared by 0 bases and J by 0 bases, with 12 bases between. Per germline, CDR1 KGHSH and CDR2 LQKENI. The CDR3 DNA reads TGTGCCAGCTCACCACCGTCCGGGGGAGAAGCCAAAAACATTCAGTACTTC. Its protein is CASSPPSGGEAKNIQYF.

This clone was picked up one time. V and J are TRBV19 and TRBJ2-3; 10 bases map to TRBD2. Germline CDR1 LNHDA, CDR2 SQIVND (reference sequence). There are 14 residues in the CDR3. With V trimmed by 7 bases and J by 1 base, 2 bases remained unmatched. The CDR3 nucleotides read TGTGCCAGTAACCTAGCGGGGGGCACAGATACGCAGTATTTT. It codes for CASNLAGGTDTQYF.

This chain joins TRBV2 and TRBJ1-3; D ambiguous. V shed 3 bases and J shed 5 bases, with 5 bases lying between them. Per germline, CDR1 SNHLY and CDR2 FYNNEI. The CDR3 runs to 12 residues. Here the CDR3 reads CASSDDRNTIYF. DNA of the CDR3: TGTGCCAGCAGTGACGATAGAAACACCATATATTTT.

The V call is TRBV5-1, the J call TRBJ1-2; 8 nucleotides match TRBD1. There are 13 residues in the CDR3. Unmatched junction bases numbered 3, after V lost 0 bases and J lost 8 bases. Germline V lookup: CDR1 SGHRS, CDR2 YFSETQ. CDR3 bases: TGCGCCAGCAGCTTGGAGACAGGGGTCGGCTACACCTTC. Its protein product is CASSLETGVGYTF.

This clone was detected only a few times. The chain joins TRBV18 to TRBJ2-2; no definite D call. Trimming took 2 bases from V and 3 from J, leaving 7 bases between them. The CDR3 spans 14 residues. Looked up from germline, CDR1 is KGHSH and CDR2 is LQKENI. The chain's CDR3 is CASSPGIDTGELFF. The DNA of the CDR3 is TGTGCCAGCTCACCAGGGATCGACACCGGGGAGCTGTTTTTT.

This chain uses TRBV5-1 with TRBJ1-5, with no clear D. Germline-derived CDR1 and CDR2 are SGHRS and YFSETQ. Deletions cut 3 bases from V and 1 base from J, with 11 bases between. The CDR3 has 15 amino acids. DNA of the CDR3: TGCGCCAGCAGCTACGACTCCGGGAGCAATCAGCCCCAGCATTTT. Encoded protein: CASSYDSGSNQPQHF. Full variable domain (rest looked up from reference TRBV5-1 and TRBJ1-5): KAGVTQTPRYLIKTRGQQVTLSCSPISGHRSVSWYQQTPGQGLQFLFEYFSETQRNKGNFPGRFSGRQFSNSRSEMNVSTLELGDSALYLCASSYDSGSNQPQHFGDGTRLSIL.

V and J are TRBV6-5 and TRBJ1-2, with TRBD1 matching 7 bases. The junction had 10 bases not matched to a gene; V was cut back by 7 bases and J by 8 bases. Germline CDR1 MNHEY, CDR2 SVGAGI. CDR3 size: 13 residues. CDR3 region: CASTNRGIGGYTF. CDR3 DNA sequence: TGTGCCAGCACCAACAGGGGTATAGGGGGCTACACCTTC.

In its sample, this clone was seen once. Within the sample, other DNA sequences also encode this same CDR3. The V and J genes are TRBV29-1 and TRBJ1-1, with a possible D match to TRBD1 (5 bases). V gave up 1 base and J gave up 4 bases, with 10 bases separating them. Germline V gene sequence: CDR1 SQVTM, CDR2 ANQGSEA. The length of the CDR3 is 13 residues. DNA for the CDR3: TGCAGCGTTGAAGGGCAGGGAGGCACTGAAGCTTTCTTT. Translating it yields CSVEGQGGTEAFF.

This chain uses TRBV19 with TRBJ2-3; 8 bases match TRBD2. CDR3 length: 17 residues. Germline CDR1 reads LNHDA; CDR2 reads SQIVND (reference sequence). Trimming took 0 bases from V and 6 from J; bases not matched to a gene: 11. The CDR3 spells CASSIDTGGRLMDTQYF. The DNA of the CDR3 is TGTGCCAGTAGTATAGATACAGGCGGGAGGCTTATGGATACGCAGTATTTT.

The chain joins TRBV28 to TRBJ1-1; D may be TRBD1 (6 bases). CDR3 length: 12 amino acids. Looked up from germline, CDR1 is MDHEN and CDR2 is SYDVKM. V lost 5 bases, J lost 7 bases, and 11 bases lay in between. CDR3 region: CASSPTDSEAFF. In DNA, the CDR3 is TGTGCCAGCAGTCCTACGGACAGTGAAGCTTTCTTT. Together with reference TRBV28 and TRBJ1-1, the CDR3 gives the full variable domain: DVKVTQSSRYLVKRTGEKVFLECVQDMDHENMFWYRQDPGLGLRLIYFSYDVKMKEKGDIPEGYSVSREKKERFSLILESASTNQTSMYLCASSPTDSEAFFGQGTRLTVV.

The genes are TRBV5-1 and TRBJ2-5, with unresolved D. Germline values: CDR1 SGHRS, CDR2 YFSETQ. Between the trimmed V and J ends, which lost 0 bases and 5 bases, there was a span of 17 bases. The CDR3 sequence is 16 residues long. The CDR3 sequence is CASSLGAVWTEETQYF. CDR3 nucleotides: TGCGCCAGCAGCTTGGGGGCGGTATGGACCGAGGAGACCCAGTACTTC.

In DNA, the CDR3 is TGTGCCAGCAGTCCAACACAGGACCGTACCCTCCACTTT. It specifies CASSPTQDRTLHF. The J gene is TRBJ1-6, the V gene TRBV6-5, with a tentative D call TRBD1 (5 bases). The germline CDR1 and CDR2 sequences are MNHEY and SVGAGI. The length of the CDR3 is 13 residues. Trimming took off 5 bases at V and 14 bases at J, with 16 bases between the two ends.